Below are 20 T cell receptor beta chains sequenced from a single sample in a study of monozygotic twins with cystic fibrosis. Measured with immunoSEQ multiplex PCR; TCRdb has only the in-frame clones, and not every one. The table includes some 14,000 clones, around 89% detected once. Sequencing was done on a sample of blood. The origin of the receptors is a boy younger than 18 with cystic fibrosis.

The rearrangement links TRBV11-2 to TRBJ2-3, with D possibly called TRBD1 or TRBD2 (5 bases each). Germline V gene sequence: CDR1 SGHAT, CDR2 FQNNGV. CDR3 length: 14 residues. V dropped 8 bases and J dropped 4 bases, with 16 bases sitting between them. CDR3 bases: TGTGCCAGCCAGGTCATAGGGGAGCCAGATACGCAGTATTTT. It codes for CASQVIGEPDTQYF. Full variable domain (rest looked up from reference TRBV11-2 and TRBJ2-3): EAGVAQSPRYKIIEKRQSVAFWCNPISGHATLYWYQQILGQGPKLLIQFQNNGVVDDSQLPKDRFSAERLKGVDSTLKIQPAKLEDSAVYLCASQVIGEPDTQYFGPGTRLTVL.

The gene calls are TRBV27 and TRBJ2-5, with TRBD2 identical over 8 bases. The germline CDR1 and CDR2 sequences are MNHEY and SMNVEV (reference sequence). Trimming cost V 6 bases and J 5 bases; bases outside gene matches: 8. The CDR3 extends over 14 amino acids. CDR3 in amino acids: CASRPSGGVETQYF. CDR3 nucleotide sequence: TGTGCCAGCAGACCCTCGGGGGGGGTGGAGACCCAGTACTTC.

The chain carries TRBV11-2 and TRBJ2-1; 8 positions match TRBD2. Germline V gene data show CDR1 as SGHAT and CDR2 as FQNNGV. The CDR3 loop spans 16 amino acids. Trimming cost V 1 base and J 3 bases; bases outside gene matches: 5. CDR3 residues: CASSLVPLADYNEQFF. In nucleotides, the CDR3 is TGTGCCAGCAGCTTAGTGCCACTAGCGGACTACAATGAGCAGTTCTTC.

The chain joins TRBV5-1 to TRBJ2-2, with a possible D match to TRBD2 (5 bases). Germline V gives CDR1 SGHRS, CDR2 YFSETQ. V gave up 7 bases and J gave up 6 bases, with 16 bases separating them. The CDR3 length is 14 residues. The CDR3 loop is CASRLLMRAGELFF. CDR3 in DNA: TGCGCCAGCCGACTACTTATGAGGGCCGGGGAGCTGTTTTTT. Full variable domain (remainder filled in from reference TRBV5-1 and TRBJ2-2): KAGVTQTPRYLIKTRGQQVTLSCSPISGHRSVSWYQQTPGQGLQFLFEYFSETQRNKGNFPGRFSGRQFSNSRSEMNVSTLELGDSALYLCASRLLMRAGELFFGEGSRLTVL.

J is TRBJ1-6 and V is TRBV4-2, with a possible D match to TRBD1 (5 bases). This CDR3 is built from 17 residues. The V and J ends lost 3 bases and 4 bases respectively, with 16 bases between them. CDR1 and CDR2 from the germline V gene are LGHNA and YNFKEQ. The CDR3 region is CASSQITGETYNSPLHF. The CDR3 bases are TGTGCCAGCAGCCAGATAACGGGGGAGACTTATAATTCACCCCTCCACTTT.

The chain has TRBV5-8 and TRBJ1-1, with D hard to call. The CDR3 totals 14 residues. Germline V CDR1 and CDR2: SGHTS, YDEGEE. Deletions cut 1 base from V and 5 bases from J, with 12 bases between. The CDR3 DNA follows: TGTGCCAGCAGCTTGTTACAGAAAAATACTGAAGCTTTCTTT. Its translation is CASSLLQKNTEAFF.

This clone showed up just a few times. V is TRBV2 and J is TRBJ1-4; TRBD1 matches 7 bases. V lost 6 bases and J lost 4; bases outside the gene matches: 2. This CDR3 is built from 13 residues. Germline-derived CDR1 and CDR2 are SNHLY and FYNNEI. CDR3: CASSGTDNEKLFF. CDR3 coding DNA: TGTGCCAGCAGCGGGACAGATAATGAAAAACTGTTTTTT. The full variable domain, in which reference TRBV2 and TRBJ1-4 provide the parts outside the CDR3, is EPEVTQTPSHQVTQMGQEVILRCVPISNHLYFYWYRQILGQKVEFLVSFYNNEISEKSEIFDDQFSVERPDGSNFTLKIRSTKLEDSAMYFCASSGTDNEKLFFGSGTQLSVL.

The chain joins TRBV15 to TRBJ2-5; no definite D call. There are 14 residues in the CDR3. The germline V gene has CDR1 LNHNV and CDR2 YYDKDF (reference sequence). V lost 4 bases to trimming and J lost 2 bases, with 11 bases between them. The CDR3 loop reads CATSIPSLQETQYF. The CDR3, as DNA: TGTGCCACCAGCATTCCCAGCCTTCAAGAGACCCAGTACTTC.

The rearrangement joins TRBV11-2 to TRBJ2-7; D possibly corresponds to TRBD2 (5 bases). CDR3 length: 14 amino acids. Germline CDR1 SGHAT, CDR2 FQNNGV. The V and J ends lost 6 bases and 5 bases respectively, with 17 bases between them. The CDR3 reads CASSLSGVRHEQYF. The DNA for the CDR3 is TGTGCCAGCAGTCTCAGCGGTGTTCGGCACGAGCAGTACTTC. The full variable domain, its missing parts supplied by reference TRBV11-2 and TRBJ2-7, is EAGVAQSPRYKIIEKRQSVAFWCNPISGHATLYWYQQILGQGPKLLIQFQNNGVVDDSQLPKDRFSAERLKGVDSTLKIQPAKLEDSAVYLCASSLSGVRHEQYFGPGTRLTVT.

This chain links TRBV13 with TRBJ2-1; no definite D call. Trimming left V 5 bases short and J 4 bases short, with 15 bases between. In germline, CDR1 is PRHDT, CDR2 FYEKMQ (reference sequence). This CDR3 spans 15 amino acids. Here the CDR3 DNA reads TGTGCCAGCAGCACCCGCCGGGCAGGATACAATGAGCAGTTCTTC. It translates to CASSTRRAGYNEQFF.

The chain recombines TRBV7-9 with TRBJ1-2, with D maybe TRBD1 (5 bases). Trimming stripped 3 bases from V and 9 bases from J, with 14 bases between. CDR3 length equals 13 residues. CDR1 SEHNR and CDR2 FQNEAQ come from the germline V gene (reference sequence). The chain's CDR3 is CASSLGTRASYTF. DNA for the CDR3: TGTGCCAGCAGCTTGGGGACTCGGGCAAGCTACACCTTC.

This clone was detected once. The chain couples TRBV5-4 to TRBJ2-4; 8 bases align to TRBD2. V dropped 2 bases and J dropped 8; count of bases not matched to a gene: 6. Germline CDR1 reads SGHNT; CDR2 reads YYREEE (reference sequence). The CDR3 spans 14 residues. The CDR3 is CASSFDSGDDIQYF. The CDR3 DNA follows: TGTGCCAGCAGCTTCGATAGCGGGGATGACATTCAGTACTTC. The variable domain in full, completed from reference TRBV5-4 and TRBJ2-4, reads ETGVTQSPTHLIKTRGQQVTLRCSSQSGHNTVSWYQQALGQGPQFIFQYYREEENGRGNFPPRFSGLQFPNYSSELNVNALELDDSALYLCASSFDSGDDIQYFGAGTRLSVL.

This clone was observed a single time. The rearrangement links TRBV28 to TRBJ2-7; possible D gene TRBD2, 6 bases. The CDR3 is made up of 15 amino acids. CDR1 and CDR2 (germline): MDHEN, SYDVKM. The V end was cut by 6 bases, the J end by 1 base, with 16 bases between. The CDR3 DNA follows: TGTGCCAGCAGCCTCCCTAGCGCAGAATCCTACGAGCAGTACTTC. Translated: CASSLPSAESYEQYF.

The genes are TRBV30 and TRBJ1-2; D uncertain. Germline V CDR1 and CDR2: GTSNPN, SVGIG (reference sequence). V was clipped by 3 bases and J by 6 bases, with 14 bases between them. There are 13 residues in the CDR3. CDR3 sequence (DNA): TGTGCCTGGAGGTACACGGGGAGGAATGGCTACACCTTC. Translating gives CAWRYTGRNGYTF.

The V call is TRBV14, the J call TRBJ1-6; TRBD1 agrees at 7 bases. Germline V gives CDR1 SGHDN, CDR2 FVKESK. Trimming removed 4 bases from V and 10 bases from J; junction bases left unmatched: 7. The CDR3 runs to 14 residues. CDR3 in amino acids: CASSPQGGVSPLHF. The DNA of the CDR3 is TGTGCCAGCAGCCCCCAGGGGGGGGTATCACCCCTCCACTTT. The full variable domain, its missing parts supplied by reference TRBV14 and TRBJ1-6, is EAGVTQFPSHSVIEKGQTVTLRCDPISGHDNLYWYRRVMGKEIKFLLHFVKESKQDESGMPNNRFLAERTGGTYSTLKVQPAELEDSGVYFCASSPQGGVSPLHFGNGTRLTVT.

V is TRBV6-5 and J is TRBJ2-5, with a possible D match to TRBD2 (6 bases). Germline CDR1 MNHEY, CDR2 SVGAGI. The V gene lost 0 bases and the J gene lost 1 base, with 12 bases spanning the gap. This CDR3 has 16 amino acids. The CDR3 DNA reads as TGTGCCAGCAGTTACTCGGGTTTGCGGGGCCAAGAGACCCAGTACTTC. Translation: CASSYSGLRGQETQYF.

The rearrangement uses TRBV2 and TRBJ1-1; D perhaps matches TRBD1 (5 bases). CDR3 length: 13 residues. Germline lookup yields CDR1 SNHLY and CDR2 FYNNEI. V was pared by 7 bases and J by 1 base, with 10 bases between. The CDR3, as DNA: TGTGCCAGCACGCAGGGTGCGAACACTGAAGCTTTCTTT. It translates to CASTQGANTEAFF.

This chain links TRBV4-1 with TRBJ1-2, with no clear D. Per the germline V gene, CDR1 is MGHRA and CDR2 is YSYEKL. This CDR3 is built from 16 residues. Trimming left V 0 bases short and J 4 bases short, with 15 bases between. The CDR3 sequence: CASSQDLIWVSYGYTF. The CDR3 nucleotides are TGCGCCAGCAGCCAAGATCTGATTTGGGTCAGCTATGGCTACACCTTC.

The chain combines TRBV6-1 with TRBJ1-5; TRBD1 might be the D (6 bases). This CDR3 has 16 residues. Trimming pared 1 base from V and 0 bases from J, leaving 10 bases between. Per germline, CDR1 MNHNS and CDR2 SASEGT. In DNA form, the CDR3 reads TGTGCCAGCAGTGAAGACTGGACAGCTAGCAATCAGCCCCAGCATTTT. Translation: CASSEDWTASNQPQHF.

CDR3 nucleotide sequence: TGCGCCAGCAGCTCCTATAACAGGGATGGCACCGGGGAGCTGTTTTTT. Its protein product is CASSSYNRDGTGELFF. This rearrangement joins TRBV5-1 to TRBJ2-2; TRBD1 might be the D (6 bases). Trimming removed 3 bases from V and 4 bases from J, with 16 bases in between. This CDR3 is 16 amino acids long. Germline CDR1 SGHRS, CDR2 YFSETQ.